This entry describes one T cell receptor (beta chain). The antigen remains unidentified. These data come from a study of cytomegalovirus exposure and HLA in healthy donors. Study outcomes and limitations: It was reported that TCR beta sequences correctly inferred the HLA-A and HLA-B alleles for most subjects. A reported reduction in N-insertions relative to the roughly 670-donor mean was seen in an Asian-associated ancestry cluster in a later analysis. The study recorded 160 or so TCR beta chains that were cytomegalovirus-associated.

PCR involved 60 Vbeta and 13 Jbeta primers. TCRdb's copy holds only in-frame clones and misses some; the assay was immunoSEQ multiplex PCR. The sample holds about 190,000 clones, around 75% seen once. Sequencing input: PBMCs. The TCR comes from a woman aged 30 to 39 in good health and CMV-seropositive.

Written as DNA, the CDR3 is TGCGCCAGCAGCTTGTTCGCAGGGGGGAACTATGGCTACACCTTC. It translates to CASSLFAGGNYGYTF. V and J are TRBV5-1 and TRBJ1-2; 7 nucleotides line up with TRBD1. CDR1 is SGHRS, CDR2 YFSETQ, per germline. This CDR3 has 15 residues. Trimming cost V 1 base and J 2 bases; bases outside gene matches: 5.